One and the same sample provided the 23 T cell receptor beta chains below, sequenced in a study of blood T cells in healthy people across ages. For the second PCR, which ran for about 7 to 12 cycles, a sample-barcoded 5' primer and a J-beta primer mix were used. TCRdb processed the 5' RACE reads anew with MiXCR; each CDR3 protein has one entry. The data contain roughly 1,500,000 distinct CDR3 sequences, about 32% of them singletons. Sequencing was performed on blood. The receptors were sampled from a woman aged 25 to 45 in good health.

V usage is TRBV9 and J usage is TRBJ2-7; D call uncertain. This CDR3 is built from 14 residues. Germline CDR1 and CDR2: SGDLS and YYNGEE. Trimming cost V 0 bases and J 6 bases, with 13 bases left between them. In nucleotides, the CDR3 is TGTGCCAGCAGCGTAGGAGTGGGTCGCGGCGAGCAGTACTTC. Protein sequence: CASSVGVGRGEQYF.

This sequence joins TRBV5-6 and TRBJ2-1; D is possibly TRBD2 (6 bases). There are 15 residues in the CDR3. Trimming stripped 1 base from V and 8 bases from J, with 16 bases between. CDR1 and CDR2 from the germline V gene are SGHDT and YYEEEE. In DNA form, the CDR3 reads TGTGCCAGCAGCTTGCGTAGCGGCAGGGTGGATGAGCAGTTCTTC. Translating gives CASSLRSGRVDEQFF. Complete variable domain (other parts from reference TRBV5-6 and TRBJ2-1): DAGVTQSPTHLIKTRGQQVTLRCSPKSGHDTVSWYQQALGQGPQFIFQYYEEEERQRGNFPDRFSGHQFPNYSSELNVNALLLGDSALYLCASSLRSGRVDEQFFGPGTRLTVL.

This clonotype was counted between two and nine times. The rearrangement links TRBV3-1 to TRBJ2-7; no definite D call. V was clipped by 0 bases and J by 6 bases, with 15 bases between them. This CDR3 has 15 residues. Germline V gives CDR1 LGHDT, CDR2 YNNKEL (reference sequence). Here the CDR3 DNA reads TGTGCCAGCAGCCAAGAGGGCAGTACAAATGGCGAGCAGTACTTC. This encodes CASSQEGSTNGEQYF.

The chain recombines TRBV20-1 with TRBJ2-1, with TRBD2 as a possible D gene (5 bases). The CDR3 runs to 11 residues. The germline CDR1 and CDR2 sequences are DFQATT and SNEGSKA (reference sequence). Trimming cost V 7 bases and J 8 bases, with 12 bases left between them. In DNA form, the CDR3 reads TGCAGTGGTGAATTGGGAGATGAGCAGTTCTTC. Its translation is CSGELGDEQFF.

V gene TRBV3-1 combines with J gene TRBJ2-1; the D gene could be TRBD1 or TRBD2 (5 bases each). The CDR3 spans 15 residues. Germline lookup yields CDR1 LGHDT and CDR2 YNNKEL (reference sequence). Trimming shortened V by 4 bases and J by 3 bases, and 13 bases separated the two germline ends. As DNA, the CDR3 is TGTGCCAGCAGCCCCGCAGGGAGAAACTACAATGAGCAGTTCTTC. Translated, it gives CASSPAGRNYNEQFF.

This clonotype was counted a single time. J is TRBJ2-5 and V is TRBV5-5; 7 bases agree with TRBD2. Looked up from germline, CDR1 is SGHKS and CDR2 is YYEKEE (reference sequence). CDR3 size: 14 residues. V shed 1 base and J 5 bases; nucleotides not matched to a gene: 5. CDR3 DNA: TGTGCCAGCAGCTTGACCGGGGGGATGGAGACCCAGTACTTC. This sequence encodes CASSLTGGMETQYF.

This clonotype was seen only a few times. The rearrangement links TRBV20-1 to TRBJ2-3; 13 bases align to TRBD2. V gave up 6 bases and J gave up 4 bases; unmatched junction bases: 10. This CDR3 has 16 amino acids. Germline V lookup: CDR1 DFQATT, CDR2 SNEGSKA (reference sequence). The CDR3 protein is CSAGGLAGVFADTQYF. CDR3 sequence (DNA): TGCAGTGCCGGCGGACTAGCGGGAGTGTTTGCAGATACGCAGTATTTT.

The chain employs TRBV5-5 and TRBJ2-7; D not certain. CDR1 is SGHKS, CDR2 YYEKEE, per germline (reference sequence). V was shortened by 0 bases and J by 1 base, with 8 bases between the two germline ends. This CDR3 region has 14 residues. Here the CDR3 DNA reads TGTGCCAGCAGCTTGGAGGTACAGTCCTACGAGCAGTACTTC. This sequence encodes CASSLEVQSYEQYF.

This clonotype was detected only a few times. J is TRBJ2-7 and V is TRBV10-3; 14 bases are shared with TRBD2. The ends lost 5 bases at V and 2 bases at J; junction bases unmatched: 8. Germline CDR1 and CDR2: ENHRY and SYGVKD. The CDR3 is 17 residues long. This CDR3 reads CAISKGLAGVITYEQYF. The CDR3 region has the DNA TGTGCCATCAGTAAGGGACTAGCGGGGGTGATAACCTACGAGCAGTACTTC.

The chain has TRBV7-9 and TRBJ2-7; possibly TRBD1 or TRBD2 for D (6 bases each). This CDR3 has 14 residues. Germline CDR1 SEHNR, CDR2 FQNEAQ (reference sequence). Trimming pared 2 bases from V and 6 bases from J, leaving 14 bases between. CDR3 DNA: TGTGCCAGCAGCTTAATCGGGGGCTCCCCCGAGCAGTACTTC. Translation gives CASSLIGGSPEQYF.

Points on this clonotype: A much more abundant neighbour one base away suggests this may be a read error. The genes are TRBV10-3 and TRBJ2-1; TRBD2 might be the D (6 bases). Between the trimmed V and J ends, which lost 3 bases and 6 bases, there was a span of 15 bases. CDR3 length equals 15 residues. Germline V lookup: CDR1 ENHRY, CDR2 SYGVKD. Here the CDR3 DNA reads TGTGCCATCAGTGACGGGGCGGGGAGGCCCAATGAGCAGTTCTTC. Its protein is CAISDGAGRPNEQFF.

The chain recombines TRBV2 with TRBJ2-7; D perhaps matches TRBD1 (6 bases). Trimming pared 1 base from V and 6 bases from J, leaving 13 bases between. Germline CDR1 reads SNHLY; CDR2 reads FYNNEI. The CDR3 runs 14 residues. The CDR3 is CASSEVGQGSEQYF. The CDR3, as DNA: TGTGCCAGCAGTGAAGTGGGTCAGGGGAGCGAGCAGTACTTC.

The chain has TRBV12-3 or TRBV12-4 and TRBJ2-1; the D gene is possibly TRBD2 (6 bases). Deletions cut 7 bases from V and 7 bases from J, with 20 bases between. This CDR3 is built from 15 residues. In DNA, the CDR3 is TGTGCCAGCACTGGGGCGGGGCGGGGTTTGAATGAGCAGTTCTTC. It codes for CASTGAGRGLNEQFF.

This clonotype appeared a single time. Possible read error: a much larger clone is one base away. The rearrangement links TRBV4-1 to TRBJ2-7; 8 nucleotides agree with TRBD1. The CDR3 is 13 amino acids. The trim removed 7 bases at V and 5 bases at J, leaving 7 bases unmatched. CDR1 is MGHRA and CDR2 is YSYEKL in the germline V gene. DNA of the CDR3: TGCGCCAGCAACCTAAACAGGGGGAACGAGCAGTACTTC. Its translation: CASNLNRGNEQYF.

This rearrangement joins TRBV4-1 to TRBJ2-2; 7 bases match TRBD2. Germline trimming cut 4 bases from V and 8 bases from J; bases unmatched to any gene: 7. CDR3 length: 14 amino acids. From germline, CDR1 is MGHRA and CDR2 YSYEKL. CDR3 region: CASSPSTGLGELFF. CDR3 bases: TGCGCCAGCAGCCCTTCAACGGGACTAGGGGAGCTGTTTTTT.

A few counts support this clonotype. The chain carries TRBV27 and TRBJ2-7; 7 bases are a match to TRBD2. V shed 7 bases and J 5 bases; nucleotides not matched to a gene: 14. CDR1 and CDR2 (germline): MNHEY, SMNVEV (reference sequence). This CDR3 has 15 amino acids. As DNA, the CDR3 is TGTGCCAGCACTCCAAATCCCACACTAGCGAACGAGCAGTACTTC. Translation: CASTPNPTLANEQYF.

The table lists this clonotype with many counts. The V and J genes are TRBV20-1 and TRBJ1-5, with D unresolved. V was pared by 5 bases and J by 3 bases, with 20 bases between. The CDR3 covers 16 residues. Germline loops: CDR1 DFQATT, CDR2 SNEGSKA (reference sequence). This CDR3 reads CSASDTARRNNQPQHF. The CDR3 nucleotides read TGCAGTGCTTCTGACACAGCACGGAGGAACAATCAGCCCCAGCATTTT.

This clonotype has only a few counts. The chain uses TRBV25-1 and TRBJ1-6; no firm D call. CDR1 and CDR2 from the germline V gene are MGHDK and SYGVNS. The CDR3 is 16 amino acids. The germline V and J ends were trimmed by 1 base and 1 base, with 8 bases remaining between them. CDR3 sequence: CASSESLVSYNSPLHF. The DNA for the CDR3 is TGTGCCAGCAGTGAATCTTTGGTTTCCTATAATTCACCCCTCCACTTT.

This clonotype was recorded a few times. The rearrangement uses TRBV5-1 and TRBJ2-1; 8 bases are shared with TRBD1. The J segment lost 4 bases and the V segment lost 2 bases, leaving 5 bases of the junction unmatched. Germline assignment: CDR1 SGHRS and CDR2 YFSETQ. This CDR3 is built from 15 residues. The CDR3 DNA follows: TGCGCCAGCAGCTTCCGCAGGGGGCTATACAATGAGCAGTTCTTC. Translation: CASSFRRGLYNEQFF.

The chain uses TRBV27 and TRBJ1-2, with D possibly matching TRBD1 (5 bases). CDR1 MNHEY and CDR2 SMNVEV come from the germline V gene (reference sequence). Trimming took 5 bases from V and 7 from J, leaving 14 bases between them. CDR3 length equals 13 residues. CDR3 DNA sequence: TGTGCCAGCAGTATCGGGACCCAGGCTGGCTACACCTTC. This sequence encodes CASSIGTQAGYTF.

This chain uses TRBV10-3 with TRBJ2-7; 7 bases line up with TRBD2. CDR1 and CDR2 (germline): ENHRY, SYGVKD. The CDR3 runs 13 residues. The trim removed 8 bases at V and 1 base at J, leaving 5 bases unmatched. In DNA form, the CDR3 reads TGTGCCATCGCTCGGGGGGAATCCTACGAGCAGTACTTC. It encodes CAIARGESYEQYF.

V usage is TRBV7-9 and J usage is TRBJ2-1; 8 positions match TRBD2. Germline V gene data show CDR1 as SEHNR and CDR2 as FQNEAQ (reference sequence). The V segment lost 2 bases and the J segment 7 bases; nucleotides outside the gene matches: 4. This CDR3 contains 14 residues. CDR3 nucleotide sequence: TGTGCCAGCAGCTTAAGAGCGGGAGATAATGAGCAGTTCTTC. Translated: CASSLRAGDNEQFF.

This clonotype has a handful of counts. This chain links TRBV12-3 or TRBV12-4 with TRBJ2-7, with 8 bases aligning to TRBD2. This CDR3 has 15 residues. The trim removed 4 bases at V and 3 bases at J, leaving 8 bases unmatched. The CDR3 loop is CASSSGLASVYEQYF. The CDR3 DNA is TGTGCCAGCAGTTCCGGACTAGCTTCGGTCTACGAGCAGTACTTC.